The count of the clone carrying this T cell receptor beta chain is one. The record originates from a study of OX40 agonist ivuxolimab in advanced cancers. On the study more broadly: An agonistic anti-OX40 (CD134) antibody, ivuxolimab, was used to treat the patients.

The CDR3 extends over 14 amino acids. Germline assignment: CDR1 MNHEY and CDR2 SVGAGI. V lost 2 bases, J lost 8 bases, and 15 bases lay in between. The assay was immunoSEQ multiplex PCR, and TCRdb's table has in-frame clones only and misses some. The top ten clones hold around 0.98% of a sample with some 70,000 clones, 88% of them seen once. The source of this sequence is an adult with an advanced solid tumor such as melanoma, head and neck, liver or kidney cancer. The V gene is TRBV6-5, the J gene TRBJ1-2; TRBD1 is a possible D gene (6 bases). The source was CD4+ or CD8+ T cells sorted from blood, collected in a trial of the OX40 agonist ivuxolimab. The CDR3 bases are TGTGCCAGCAGTTACAACCCGGACAGTCAGGGCTACACCTTC. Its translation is CASSYNPDSQGYTF.